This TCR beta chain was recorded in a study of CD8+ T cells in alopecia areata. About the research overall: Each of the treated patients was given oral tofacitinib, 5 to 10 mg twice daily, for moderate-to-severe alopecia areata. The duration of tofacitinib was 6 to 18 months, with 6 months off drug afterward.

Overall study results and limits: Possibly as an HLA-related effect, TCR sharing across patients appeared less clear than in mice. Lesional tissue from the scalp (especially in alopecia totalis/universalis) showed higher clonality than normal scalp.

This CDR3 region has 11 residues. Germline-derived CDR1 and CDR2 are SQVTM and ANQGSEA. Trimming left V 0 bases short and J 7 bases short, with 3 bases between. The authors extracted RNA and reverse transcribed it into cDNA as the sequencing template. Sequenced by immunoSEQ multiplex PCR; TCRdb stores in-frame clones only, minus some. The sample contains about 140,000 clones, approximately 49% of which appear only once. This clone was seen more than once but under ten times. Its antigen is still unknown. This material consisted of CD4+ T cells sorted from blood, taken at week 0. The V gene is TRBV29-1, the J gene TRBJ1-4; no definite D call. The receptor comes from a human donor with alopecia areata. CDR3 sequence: CSVEEAEKLFF. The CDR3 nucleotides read TGCAGCGTTGAAGAAGCTGAAAAACTGTTTTTT.